What follows are 8 T cell receptor beta chains derived from one specimen sequenced in a study of blood T cell repertoires in COVID-19. Sequencing used immunoSEQ multiplex PCR; TCRdb keeps in-frame clones, though not all of them. The data show hundreds of thousands of clones, more than 85% seen once. Sequencing was done on a sample of PBMCs or T cells enriched from blood (not recorded which). These receptors came from a woman in her sixties who had recovered from COVID-19.

This sequence joins TRBV6-5 and TRBJ1-4; tentative D call: TRBD1 (5 bases). The CDR3 has 12 amino acids. The V end was cut by 5 bases, the J end by 5 bases, with 6 bases between. The germline V gene encodes CDR1 MNHEY and CDR2 SVGAGI. CDR3 loop: CASSRQNEKLFF. CDR3 nucleotide sequence: TGTGCCAGCAGTAGACAGAATGAAAAACTGTTTTTT.

The chain employs TRBV5-1 and TRBJ1-2, with TRBD1 identical over 10 bases. There are 16 residues in the CDR3. CDR1 and CDR2 (germline): SGHRS, YFSETQ. The ends lost 7 bases at V and 2 bases at J; junction bases unmatched: 11. Here the CDR3 DNA reads TGCGCCAGCTCCCGACAGGGGGCGCATAAAAACTATGGCTACACCTTC. Residues: CASSRQGAHKNYGYTF.

V and J are TRBV7-2 and TRBJ2-1, with 10 bases lining up with TRBD2. The CDR3 length is 15 residues. Per germline, CDR1 SGHTA and CDR2 FQGNSA. The J segment lost 5 bases and the V segment lost 5 bases, leaving 6 bases of the junction unmatched. The CDR3 loop is CASSLSGGSNNEQFF. In DNA, the CDR3 is TGTGCCAGCAGCCTTAGCGGGGGGTCTAACAATGAGCAGTTCTTC.

The CDR3 reads CAIRTTGEFSRAGANVLTF. In nucleotides, the CDR3 is TGTGCCATCAGAACGACAGGGGAATTTAGTCGGGCTGGGGCCAACGTCCTGACTTTC. The chain couples TRBV10-3 to TRBJ2-6, with 8 bases matching TRBD1. The CDR3 extends over 19 amino acids. Germline-derived CDR1 and CDR2 are ENHRY and SYGVKD. The ends lost 6 bases at V and 2 bases at J; junction bases unmatched: 15.

This chain connects TRBV10-3 to TRBJ2-2; 9 bases agree with TRBD1. In germline, CDR1 is ENHRY, CDR2 SYGVKD. The CDR3 extends over 16 amino acids. V shed 6 bases, J shed 0 bases, and the junction held 5 bases outside the gene matches. The CDR3 region is CAIRPGQGANTGELFF. CDR3 bases: TGTGCCATCAGGCCGGGACAGGGTGCGAACACCGGGGAGCTGTTTTTT.

The chain has TRBV6-1 and TRBJ1-5; no clear D gene. V lost 2 bases to trimming and J lost 3 bases, with 11 bases between them. CDR1 is MNHNS, CDR2 SASEGT, per germline. This CDR3 contains 15 residues. The CDR3: CASSERGQVNQPQHF. CDR3 DNA sequence: TGTGCCAGCAGTGAACGAGGGCAGGTCAATCAGCCCCAGCATTTT.

The V gene is TRBV19, the J gene TRBJ1-1; maybe TRBD1 (6 bases). Germline CDR1 and CDR2: LNHDA and SQIVND (reference sequence). V was cut by 2 bases and J by 4 bases, with 11 bases left in between. The CDR3 is 14 residues long. CDR3 sequence (DNA): TGTGCCAGTAGTATAAAGGGGGGGGCCACTGAAGCTTTCTTT. This translates into CASSIKGGATEAFF.

V and J are TRBV20-1 and TRBJ1-2; the D is unclear. Germline CDR1 is DFQATT and CDR2 is SNEGSKA (reference sequence). Trimming cost V 1 base and J 5 bases, with 5 bases left between them. The CDR3 totals 11 residues. The CDR3 is CSARGGYGYTF. As DNA, the CDR3 is TGCAGTGCTAGAGGAGGGTATGGCTACACCTTC.